Given below is one T cell receptor (beta chain) in context. What it binds is not known. PCR involved 60 Vbeta and 13 Jbeta primers. Generated by immunoSEQ multiplex PCR, the TCRdb table keeps only in-frame clones and is missing some. The sample carries roughly 200,000 clones, approximately 80% recorded once. This record comes from a study of cytomegalovirus exposure and HLA in healthy donors. Study-level information: For the roughly 400 genotyped donors, 75% to 90% fell within the Caucasian-associated ancestry cluster. Study findings and constraints: Serostatus for CMV was the only available immune exposure information. Per published accounts, TCR beta sequences correctly predicted the HLA-A and HLA-B alleles of most subjects. Per published reports, the classifier diagnosed cytomegalovirus status with high specificity and sensitivity.

Germline V CDR1 and CDR2: MGHDK, SYGVNS. Trimming shortened V by 4 bases and J by 4 bases, and 16 bases separated the two germline ends. The CDR3 consists of 16 residues. V is TRBV25-1 and J is TRBJ1-4, with D perhaps TRBD1 (6 bases). The clonotype comes from a man aged 50 to 60 in good health and CMV-seronegative. Sequenced sample: PBMCs. The CDR3: CASSAMGALGNEKLFF. CDR3 bases: TGTGCCAGCAGTGCCATGGGGGCGCTGGGTAATGAAAAACTGTTTTTT.